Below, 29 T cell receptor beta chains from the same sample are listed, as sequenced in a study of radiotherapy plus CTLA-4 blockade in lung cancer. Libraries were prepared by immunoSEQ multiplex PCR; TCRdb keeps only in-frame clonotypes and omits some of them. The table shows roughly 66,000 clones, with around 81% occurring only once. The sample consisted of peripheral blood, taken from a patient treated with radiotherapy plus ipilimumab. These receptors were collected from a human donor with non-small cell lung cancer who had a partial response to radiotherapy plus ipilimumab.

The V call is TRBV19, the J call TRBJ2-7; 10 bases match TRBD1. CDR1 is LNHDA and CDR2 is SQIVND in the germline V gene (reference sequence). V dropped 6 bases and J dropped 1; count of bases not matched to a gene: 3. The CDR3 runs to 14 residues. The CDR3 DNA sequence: TGTGCCAGTAGGCCGGGACAGGGGTCCTACGAGCAGTACTTC. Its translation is CASRPGQGSYEQYF.

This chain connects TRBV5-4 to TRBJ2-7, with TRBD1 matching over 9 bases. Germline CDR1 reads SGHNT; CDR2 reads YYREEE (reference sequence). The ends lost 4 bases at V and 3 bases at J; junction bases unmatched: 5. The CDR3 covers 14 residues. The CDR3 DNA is TGTGCCAGCAGCCCGGGACAGGGCAGCTACGAGCAGTACTTC. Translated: CASSPGQGSYEQYF.

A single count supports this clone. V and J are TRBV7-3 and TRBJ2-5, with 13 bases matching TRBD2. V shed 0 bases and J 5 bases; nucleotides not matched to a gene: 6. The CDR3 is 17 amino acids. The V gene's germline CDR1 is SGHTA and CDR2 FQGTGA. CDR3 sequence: CASSLTGLAGNEETQYF. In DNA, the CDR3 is TGTGCCAGCAGCTTAACGGGACTAGCGGGAAACGAGGAGACCCAGTACTTC.

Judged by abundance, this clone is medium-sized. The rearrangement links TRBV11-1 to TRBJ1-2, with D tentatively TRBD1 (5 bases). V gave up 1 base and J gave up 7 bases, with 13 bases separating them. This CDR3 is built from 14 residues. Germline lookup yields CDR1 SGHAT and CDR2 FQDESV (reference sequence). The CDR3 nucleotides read TGTGCCAGCAGCTTAGATCGGCGGGGGATTGGCTACACCTTC. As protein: CASSLDRRGIGYTF.

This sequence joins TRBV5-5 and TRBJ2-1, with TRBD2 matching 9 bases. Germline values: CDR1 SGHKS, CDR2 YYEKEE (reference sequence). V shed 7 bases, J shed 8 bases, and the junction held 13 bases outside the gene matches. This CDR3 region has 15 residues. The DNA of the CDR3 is TGTGCCAGCGGCCGGGCACTAGCGGGTAGGTATGAGCAGTTCTTC. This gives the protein CASGRALAGRYEQFF.

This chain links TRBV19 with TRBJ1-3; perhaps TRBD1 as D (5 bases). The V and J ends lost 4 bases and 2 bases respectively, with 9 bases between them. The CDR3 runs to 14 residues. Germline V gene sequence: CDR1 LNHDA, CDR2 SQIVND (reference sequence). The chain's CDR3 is CASSSGGAGNTIYF. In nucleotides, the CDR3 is TGTGCCAGTAGTAGCGGAGGGGCTGGAAACACCATATATTTT.

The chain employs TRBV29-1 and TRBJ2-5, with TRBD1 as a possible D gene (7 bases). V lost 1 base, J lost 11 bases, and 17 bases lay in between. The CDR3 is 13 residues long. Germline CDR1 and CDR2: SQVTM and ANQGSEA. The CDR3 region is CSVEGDRVREQYF. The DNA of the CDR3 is TGCAGCGTTGAAGGAGACAGGGTCCGGGAGCAGTACTTC.

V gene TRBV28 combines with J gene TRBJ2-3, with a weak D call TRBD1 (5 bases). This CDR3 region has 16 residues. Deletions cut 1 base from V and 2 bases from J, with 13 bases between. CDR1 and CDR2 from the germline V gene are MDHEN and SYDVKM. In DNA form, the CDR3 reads TGTGCCAGCAGTTTATCGGGCCAGGGATACACAGATACGCAGTATTTT. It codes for CASSLSGQGYTDTQYF.

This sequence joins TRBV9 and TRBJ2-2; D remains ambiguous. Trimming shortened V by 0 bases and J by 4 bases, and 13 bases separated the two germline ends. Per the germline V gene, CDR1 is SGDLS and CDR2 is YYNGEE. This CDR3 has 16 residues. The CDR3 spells CASSVGGTTPTGELFF. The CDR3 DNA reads TGTGCCAGCAGCGTAGGCGGTACCACACCCACCGGGGAGCTGTTTTTT.

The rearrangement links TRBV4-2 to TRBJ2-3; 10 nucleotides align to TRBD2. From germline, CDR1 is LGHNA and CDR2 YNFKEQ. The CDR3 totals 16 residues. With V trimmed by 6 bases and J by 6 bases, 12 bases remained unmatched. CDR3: CASSPRGLANTDTQYF. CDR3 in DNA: TGTGCCAGCAGTCCTAGGGGACTAGCGAATACCGATACGCAGTATTTT.

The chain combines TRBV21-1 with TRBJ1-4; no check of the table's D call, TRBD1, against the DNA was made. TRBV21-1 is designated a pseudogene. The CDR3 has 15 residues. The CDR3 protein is CASSPTASTNEKLFF. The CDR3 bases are TGTGCCAGCAGCCCGACAGCATCAACTAATGAAAAACTGTTTTTT.

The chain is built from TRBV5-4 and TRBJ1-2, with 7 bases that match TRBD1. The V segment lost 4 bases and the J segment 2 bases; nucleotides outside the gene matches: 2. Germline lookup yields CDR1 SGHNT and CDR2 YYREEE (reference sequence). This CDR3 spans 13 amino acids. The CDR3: CASSQDRNYGYTF. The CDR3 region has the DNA TGTGCCAGCAGCCAGGACAGGAACTATGGCTACACCTTC.

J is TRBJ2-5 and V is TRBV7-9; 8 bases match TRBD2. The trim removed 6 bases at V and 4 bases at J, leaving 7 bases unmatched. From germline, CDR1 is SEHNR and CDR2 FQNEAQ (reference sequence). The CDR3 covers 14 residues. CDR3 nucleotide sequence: TGTGCCAGCAGGGCAACGGGAGGGAGAGAGACCCAGTACTTC. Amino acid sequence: CASRATGGRETQYF.

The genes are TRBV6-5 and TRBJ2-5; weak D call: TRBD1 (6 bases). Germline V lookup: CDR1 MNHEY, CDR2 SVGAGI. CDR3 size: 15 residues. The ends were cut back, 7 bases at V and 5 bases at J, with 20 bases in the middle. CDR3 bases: TGTGCCAGCACCTTGGGACATTCATCCGAGGAGACCCAGTACTTC. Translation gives CASTLGHSSEETQYF.

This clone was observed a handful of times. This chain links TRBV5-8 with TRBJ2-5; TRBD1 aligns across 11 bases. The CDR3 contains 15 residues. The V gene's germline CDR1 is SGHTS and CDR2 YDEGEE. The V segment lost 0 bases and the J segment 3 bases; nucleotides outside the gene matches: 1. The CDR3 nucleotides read TGTGCCAGCAGCTTGGGGGACAGGGGGAAAGAGACCCAGTACTTC. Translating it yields CASSLGDRGKETQYF.

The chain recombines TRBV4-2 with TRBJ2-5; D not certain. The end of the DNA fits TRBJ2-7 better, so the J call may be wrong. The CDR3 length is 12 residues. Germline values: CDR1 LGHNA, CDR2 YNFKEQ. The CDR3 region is CASSQGAYEQYF. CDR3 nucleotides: TGTGCCAGCAGCCAAGGAGCATACGAGCAGTACTTC.

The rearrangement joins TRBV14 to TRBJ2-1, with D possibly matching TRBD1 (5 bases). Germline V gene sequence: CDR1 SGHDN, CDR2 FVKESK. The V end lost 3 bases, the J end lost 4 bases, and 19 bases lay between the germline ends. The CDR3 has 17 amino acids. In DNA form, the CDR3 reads TGTGCCAGCAGCCACTCTATAGGGTGGCAGGGTTACAATGAGCAGTTCTTC. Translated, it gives CASSHSIGWQGYNEQFF.

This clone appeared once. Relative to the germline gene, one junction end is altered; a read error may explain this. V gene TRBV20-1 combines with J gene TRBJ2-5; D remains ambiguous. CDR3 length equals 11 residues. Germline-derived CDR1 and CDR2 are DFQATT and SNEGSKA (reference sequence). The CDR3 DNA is TGCAGTGCTAGGGTCCAAGAGGCCCAGTACTTC. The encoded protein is CSARVQEAQYF.

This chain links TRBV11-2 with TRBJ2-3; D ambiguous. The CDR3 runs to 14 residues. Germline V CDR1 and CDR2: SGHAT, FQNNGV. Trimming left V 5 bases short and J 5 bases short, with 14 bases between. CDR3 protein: CASSLVSVKDTQYF. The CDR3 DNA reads TGTGCCAGCAGCCTAGTGTCAGTTAAAGATACGCAGTATTTT. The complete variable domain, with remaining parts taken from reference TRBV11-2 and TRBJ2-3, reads EAGVAQSPRYKIIEKRQSVAFWCNPISGHATLYWYQQILGQGPKLLIQFQNNGVVDDSQLPKDRFSAERLKGVDSTLKIQPAKLEDSAVYLCASSLVSVKDTQYFGPGTRLTVL.

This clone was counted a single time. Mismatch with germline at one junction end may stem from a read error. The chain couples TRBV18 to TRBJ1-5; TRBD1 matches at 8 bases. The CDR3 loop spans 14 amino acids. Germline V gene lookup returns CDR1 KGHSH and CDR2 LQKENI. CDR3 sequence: CVSSPTGGNQPQHF. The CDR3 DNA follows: TGTGTCAGCTCGCCAACAGGGGGGAATCAGCCCCAGCATTTT.

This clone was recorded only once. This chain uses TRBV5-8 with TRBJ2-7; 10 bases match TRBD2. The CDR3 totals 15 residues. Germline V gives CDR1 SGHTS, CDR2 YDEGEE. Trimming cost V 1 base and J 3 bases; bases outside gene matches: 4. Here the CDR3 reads CASSLILAGGYEQYF. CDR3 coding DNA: TGTGCCAGCAGCTTGATCTTAGCGGGAGGCTACGAGCAGTACTTC.

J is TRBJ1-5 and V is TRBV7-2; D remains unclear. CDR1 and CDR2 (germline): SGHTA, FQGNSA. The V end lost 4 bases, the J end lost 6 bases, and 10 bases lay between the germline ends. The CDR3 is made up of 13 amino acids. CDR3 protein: CASSYEGSQPQHF. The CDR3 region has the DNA TGTGCCAGCAGCTACGAGGGAAGTCAGCCCCAGCATTTT.

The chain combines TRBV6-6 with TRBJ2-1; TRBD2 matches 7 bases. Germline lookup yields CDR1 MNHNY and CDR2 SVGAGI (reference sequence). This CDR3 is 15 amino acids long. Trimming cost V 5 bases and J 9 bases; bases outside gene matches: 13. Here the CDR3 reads CASSKPREGIAEQFF. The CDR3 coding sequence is TGTGCCAGCAGTAAACCCAGGGAGGGGATCGCTGAGCAGTTCTTC.

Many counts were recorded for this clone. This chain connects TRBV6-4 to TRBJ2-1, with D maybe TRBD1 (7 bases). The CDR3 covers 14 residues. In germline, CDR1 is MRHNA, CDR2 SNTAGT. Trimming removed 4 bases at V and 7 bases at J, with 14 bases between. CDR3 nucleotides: TGTGCCAGCAGTGGCGACAGGGACTCTAATGAGCAGTTCTTC. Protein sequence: CASSGDRDSNEQFF.

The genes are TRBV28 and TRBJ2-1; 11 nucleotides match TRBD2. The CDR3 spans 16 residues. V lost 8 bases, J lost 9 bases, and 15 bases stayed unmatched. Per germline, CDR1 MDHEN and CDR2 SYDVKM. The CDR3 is CASATPLAGVYGEQFF. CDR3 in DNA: TGTGCCAGCGCGACGCCACTAGCGGGAGTTTATGGTGAGCAGTTCTTC.

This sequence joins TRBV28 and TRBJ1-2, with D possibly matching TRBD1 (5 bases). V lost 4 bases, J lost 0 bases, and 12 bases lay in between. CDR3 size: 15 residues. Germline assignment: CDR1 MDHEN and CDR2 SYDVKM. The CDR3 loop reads CASSSGEGPNYGYTF. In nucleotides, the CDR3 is TGTGCCAGCAGTTCCGGGGAGGGGCCTAACTATGGCTACACCTTC.

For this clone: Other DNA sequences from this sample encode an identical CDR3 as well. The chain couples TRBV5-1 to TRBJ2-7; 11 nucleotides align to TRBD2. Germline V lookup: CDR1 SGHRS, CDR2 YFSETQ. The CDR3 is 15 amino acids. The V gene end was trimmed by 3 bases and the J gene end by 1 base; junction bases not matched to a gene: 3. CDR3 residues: CASSSGTSGSYEQYF. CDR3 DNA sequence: TGCGCCAGCAGCTCAGGGACTAGCGGTTCCTACGAGCAGTACTTC.

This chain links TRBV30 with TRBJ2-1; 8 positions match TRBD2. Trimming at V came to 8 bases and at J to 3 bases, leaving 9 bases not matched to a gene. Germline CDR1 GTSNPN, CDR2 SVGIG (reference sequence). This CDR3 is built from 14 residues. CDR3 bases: TGTGCCCACGACCGGGGGGGCAGCTACAATGAGCAGTTCTTC. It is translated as CAHDRGGSYNEQFF. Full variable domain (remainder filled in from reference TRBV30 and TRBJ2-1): SQTIHQWPATLVQPVGSPLSLECTVEGTSNPNLYWYRQAAGRGLQLLFYSVGIGQISSEVPQNLSASRPQDRQFILSSKKLLLSDSGFYLCAHDRGGSYNEQFFGPGTRLTVL.

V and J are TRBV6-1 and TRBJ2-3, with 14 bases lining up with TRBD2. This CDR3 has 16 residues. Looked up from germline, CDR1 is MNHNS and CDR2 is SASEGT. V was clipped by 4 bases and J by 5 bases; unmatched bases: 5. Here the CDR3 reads CASSGGTSGSVDTQYF. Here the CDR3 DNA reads TGTGCCAGCAGTGGGGGGACTAGCGGGAGTGTAGATACGCAGTATTTT.